These T cell receptor beta chains were read from a single sample in a study of shared clonotypes between healthy human individuals. Sequenced by immunoSEQ multiplex PCR; TCRdb stores in-frame clones only, minus some. Of about 1.5 million clones detected, 95% to 99% appear once; the ten largest clones hold roughly 0.4%. Sequenced input: naive CD4+ T cells sorted from blood. These receptors all come from a man aged 30-40 years in good health. Both conserved end residues are part of each CDR3.

TRBV9,TRBJ2-5,CASSVSPSQETQYF
TRBV10-1,TRBJ2-5,CASSERASRETQYF
TRBV6-6,TRBJ1-5,CASSYRAGSNQPQHF
TRBV27,TRBJ2-5,CASSWGRVQETQYF
TRBV5-8,TRBJ2-2,CASSLGQLWNTGELFF
TRBV6-1,TRBJ1-2,CASSEPARTGAGVGYTF
TRBV29-1,TRBJ2-7,CSFLGRGPYEQYF
TRBV5-1,TRBJ1-1,CASSLTSLNTEAFF
TRBV9,TRBJ2-1,CASSVAGPYNEQFF
TRBV21-1,TRBJ2-1,CASSNWRRGYSYNEQFF
TRBV6-1,TRBJ2-7,CASSEWQDYEQYF
TRBV6-6,TRBJ2-7,CASSTRTSGNYEQYF
TRBV7-2,TRBJ2-1,CASSRKVRIYNEQFF
TRBV7-9,TRBJ2-7,CASSLGEYSYEQYF
TRBV2,TRBJ2-5,CASSLWGETQYF
TRBV28,TRBJ2-2,CASSFPNRDRGRYTGELFF
TRBV10-1,TRBJ2-1,CASSPGPSSYNEQFF
TRBV5-4,TRBJ2-2,CASSSRGRGDTGELFF
TRBV29-1,TRBJ2-7,CSVGTSGGISYEQYF
TRBV28,TRBJ1-2,CASRPGVRGYTF
TRBV7-2,TRBJ2-1,CASSRLAAPFDEQFF
TRBV9,TRBJ2-5,CASSPNAQGAYETQYF
TRBV10-3,TRBJ2-6,CAIREQGLAGPSGANVLTF
TRBV10-1,TRBJ2-3,CASSDSAPDTQYF
TRBV5-6,TRBJ1-3,CASSPAQTAGGNTIYF
TRBV5-1,TRBJ2-7,CASSLGSQGRHEQYF